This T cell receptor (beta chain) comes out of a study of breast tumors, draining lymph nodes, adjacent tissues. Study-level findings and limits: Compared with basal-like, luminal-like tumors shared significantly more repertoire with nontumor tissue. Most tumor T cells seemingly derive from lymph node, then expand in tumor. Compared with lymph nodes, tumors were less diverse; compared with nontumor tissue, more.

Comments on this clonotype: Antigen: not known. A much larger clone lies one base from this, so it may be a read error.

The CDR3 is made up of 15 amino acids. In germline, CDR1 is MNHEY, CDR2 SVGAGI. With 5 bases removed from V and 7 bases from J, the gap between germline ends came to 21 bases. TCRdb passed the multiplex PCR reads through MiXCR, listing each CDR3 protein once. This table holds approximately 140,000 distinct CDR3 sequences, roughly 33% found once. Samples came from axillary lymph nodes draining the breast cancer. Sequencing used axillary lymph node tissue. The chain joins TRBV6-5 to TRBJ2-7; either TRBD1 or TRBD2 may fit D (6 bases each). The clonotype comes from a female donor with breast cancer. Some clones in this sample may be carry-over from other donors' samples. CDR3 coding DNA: TGTGCCAGCAGTCACAGGGACACACCTCGGGGGGAGCAGTACTTC. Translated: CASSHRDTPRGEQYF.